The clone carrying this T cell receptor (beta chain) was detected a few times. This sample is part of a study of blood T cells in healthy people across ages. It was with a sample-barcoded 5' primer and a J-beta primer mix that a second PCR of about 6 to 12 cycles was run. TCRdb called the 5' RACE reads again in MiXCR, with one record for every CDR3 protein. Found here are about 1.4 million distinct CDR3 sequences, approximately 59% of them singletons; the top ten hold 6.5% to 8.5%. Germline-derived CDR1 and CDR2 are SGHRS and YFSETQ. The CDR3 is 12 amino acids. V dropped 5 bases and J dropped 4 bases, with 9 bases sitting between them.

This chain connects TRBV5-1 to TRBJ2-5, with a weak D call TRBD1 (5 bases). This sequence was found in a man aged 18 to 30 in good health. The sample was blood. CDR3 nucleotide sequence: TGCGCCAGCAGTCACAGGAGAGAGACCCAGTACTTC. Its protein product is CASSHRRETQYF.